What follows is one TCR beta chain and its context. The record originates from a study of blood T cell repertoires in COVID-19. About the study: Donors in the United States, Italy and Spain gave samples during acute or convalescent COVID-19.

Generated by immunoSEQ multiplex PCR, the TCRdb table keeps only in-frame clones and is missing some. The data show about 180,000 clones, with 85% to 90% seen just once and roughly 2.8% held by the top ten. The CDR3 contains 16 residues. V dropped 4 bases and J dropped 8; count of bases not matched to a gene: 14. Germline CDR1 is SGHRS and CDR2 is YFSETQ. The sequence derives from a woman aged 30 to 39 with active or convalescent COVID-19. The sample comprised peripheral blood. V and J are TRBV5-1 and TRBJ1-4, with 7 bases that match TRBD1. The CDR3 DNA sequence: TGCGCCAGCAGCGCTGGGGGTACAGGGGTAACGGAAAAACTGTTTTTT. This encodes CASSAGGTGVTEKLFF.